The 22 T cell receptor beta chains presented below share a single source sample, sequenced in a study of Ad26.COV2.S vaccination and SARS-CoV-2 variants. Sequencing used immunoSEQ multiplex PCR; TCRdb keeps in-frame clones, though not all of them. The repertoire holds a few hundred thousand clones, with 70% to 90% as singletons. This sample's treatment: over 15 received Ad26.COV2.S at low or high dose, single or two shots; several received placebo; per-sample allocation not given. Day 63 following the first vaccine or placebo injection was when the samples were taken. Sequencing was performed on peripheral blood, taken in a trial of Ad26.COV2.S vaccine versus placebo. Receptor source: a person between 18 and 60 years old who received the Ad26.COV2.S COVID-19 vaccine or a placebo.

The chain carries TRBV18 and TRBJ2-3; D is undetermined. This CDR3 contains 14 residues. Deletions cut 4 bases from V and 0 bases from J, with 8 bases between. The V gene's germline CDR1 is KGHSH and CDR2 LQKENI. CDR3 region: CASSLSPSTDTQYF. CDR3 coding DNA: TGTGCCAGCTCACTTTCCCCCAGCACAGATACGCAGTATTTT.

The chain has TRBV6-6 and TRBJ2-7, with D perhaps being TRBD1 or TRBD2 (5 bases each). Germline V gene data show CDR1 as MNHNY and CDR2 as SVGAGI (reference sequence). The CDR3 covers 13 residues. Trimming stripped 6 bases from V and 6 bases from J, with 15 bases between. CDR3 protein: CASREGTAIEQYF. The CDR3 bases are TGTGCCAGCAGGGAAGGGACCGCTATCGAGCAGTACTTC.

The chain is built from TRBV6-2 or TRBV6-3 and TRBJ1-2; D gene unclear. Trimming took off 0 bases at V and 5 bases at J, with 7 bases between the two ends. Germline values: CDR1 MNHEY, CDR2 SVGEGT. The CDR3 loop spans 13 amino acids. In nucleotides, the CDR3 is TGTGCCAGCAGTTACTCAGGGCGGTATGGCTACACCTTC. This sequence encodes CASSYSGRYGYTF.

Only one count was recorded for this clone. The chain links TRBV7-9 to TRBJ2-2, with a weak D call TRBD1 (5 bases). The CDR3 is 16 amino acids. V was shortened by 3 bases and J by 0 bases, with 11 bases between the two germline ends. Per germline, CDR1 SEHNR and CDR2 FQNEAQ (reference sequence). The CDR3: CASSFTQGPNTGELFF. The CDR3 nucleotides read TGTGCCAGCAGCTTTACCCAGGGCCCGAACACCGGGGAGCTGTTTTTT. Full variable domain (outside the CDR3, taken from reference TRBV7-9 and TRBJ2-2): DTGVSQNPRHKITKRGQNVTFRCDPISEHNRLYWYRQTLGQGPEFLTYFQNEAQLEKSRLLSDRFSAERPKGSFSTLEIQRTEQGDSAMYLCASSFTQGPNTGELFFGEGSRLTVL.

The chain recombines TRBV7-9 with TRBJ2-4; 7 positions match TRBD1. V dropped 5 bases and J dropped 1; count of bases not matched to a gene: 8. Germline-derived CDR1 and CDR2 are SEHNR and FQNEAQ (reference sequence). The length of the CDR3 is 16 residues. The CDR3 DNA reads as TGTGCCAGCAGCGCCCCCCCGACAGGGGCCAAAAACATTCAGTACTTC. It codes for CASSAPPTGAKNIQYF.

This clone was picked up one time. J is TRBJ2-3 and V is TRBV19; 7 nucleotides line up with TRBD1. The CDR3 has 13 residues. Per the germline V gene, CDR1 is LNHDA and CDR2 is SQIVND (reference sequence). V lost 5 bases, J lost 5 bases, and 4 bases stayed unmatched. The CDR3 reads CASSPRGKDTQYF. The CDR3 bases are TGTGCCAGTAGTCCCAGGGGGAAAGATACGCAGTATTTT.

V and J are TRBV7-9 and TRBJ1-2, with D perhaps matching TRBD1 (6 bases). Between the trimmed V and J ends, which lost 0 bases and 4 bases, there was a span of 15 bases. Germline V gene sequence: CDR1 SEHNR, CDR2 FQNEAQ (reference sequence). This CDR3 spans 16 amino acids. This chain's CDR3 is CASSLANREGTYGYTF. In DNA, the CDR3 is TGTGCCAGCAGCTTAGCAAACAGGGAGGGGACCTATGGCTACACCTTC. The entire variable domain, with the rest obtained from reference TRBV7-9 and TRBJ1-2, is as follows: DTGVSQNPRHKITKRGQNVTFRCDPISEHNRLYWYRQTLGQGPEFLTYFQNEAQLEKSRLLSDRFSAERPKGSFSTLEIQRTEQGDSAMYLCASSLANREGTYGYTFGSGTRLTVV.

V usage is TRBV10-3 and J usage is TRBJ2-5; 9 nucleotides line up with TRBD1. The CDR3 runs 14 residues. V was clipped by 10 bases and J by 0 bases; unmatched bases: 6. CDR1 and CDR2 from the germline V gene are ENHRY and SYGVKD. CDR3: CATRTGVNQETQYF. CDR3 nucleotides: TGTGCCACCAGGACAGGGGTGAACCAAGAGACCCAGTACTTC.

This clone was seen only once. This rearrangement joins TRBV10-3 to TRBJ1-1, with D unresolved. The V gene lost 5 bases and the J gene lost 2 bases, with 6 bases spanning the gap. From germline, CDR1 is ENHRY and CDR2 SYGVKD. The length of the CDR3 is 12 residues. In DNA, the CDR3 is TGTGCCATCAGTCAGAGTAACACTGAAGCTTTCTTT. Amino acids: CAISQSNTEAFF.

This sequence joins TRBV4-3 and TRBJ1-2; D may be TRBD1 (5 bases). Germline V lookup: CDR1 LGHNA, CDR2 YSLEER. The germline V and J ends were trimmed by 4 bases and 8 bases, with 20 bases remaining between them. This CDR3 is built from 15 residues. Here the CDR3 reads CASSPAGLGVGGYTF. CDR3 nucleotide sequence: TGCGCCAGCAGCCCCGCGGGGTTAGGGGTAGGGGGCTACACCTTC.

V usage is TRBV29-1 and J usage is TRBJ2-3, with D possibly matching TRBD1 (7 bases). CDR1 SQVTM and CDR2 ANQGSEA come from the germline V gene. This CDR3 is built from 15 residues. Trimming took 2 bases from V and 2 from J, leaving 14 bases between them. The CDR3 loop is CSVESAGGFTDTQYF. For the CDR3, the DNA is TGCAGCGTTGAAAGTGCAGGGGGGTTCACAGATACGCAGTATTTT.

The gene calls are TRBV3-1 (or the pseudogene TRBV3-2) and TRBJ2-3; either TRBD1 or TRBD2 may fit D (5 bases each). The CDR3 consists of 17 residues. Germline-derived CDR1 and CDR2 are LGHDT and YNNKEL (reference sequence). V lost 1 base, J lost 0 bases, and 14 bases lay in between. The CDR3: CASSQGGWGPSTDTQYF. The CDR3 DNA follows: TGTGCCAGCAGCCAAGGGGGGTGGGGCCCTAGCACAGATACGCAGTATTTT.

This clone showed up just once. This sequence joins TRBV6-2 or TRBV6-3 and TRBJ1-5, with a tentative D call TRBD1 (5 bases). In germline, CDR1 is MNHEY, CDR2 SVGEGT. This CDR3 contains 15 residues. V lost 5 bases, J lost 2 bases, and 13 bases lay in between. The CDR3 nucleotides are TGTGCCAGCAGTCCGGGACCCGCGGGCAATCAGCCCCAGCATTTT. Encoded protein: CASSPGPAGNQPQHF.

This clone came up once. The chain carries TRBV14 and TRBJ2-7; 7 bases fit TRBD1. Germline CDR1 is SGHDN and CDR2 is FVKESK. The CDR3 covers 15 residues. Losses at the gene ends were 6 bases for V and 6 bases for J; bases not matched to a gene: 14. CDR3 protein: CASSLRDSRSGEQYF. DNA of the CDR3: TGTGCCAGCAGTCTTCGGGACAGCCGTTCGGGCGAGCAGTACTTC.

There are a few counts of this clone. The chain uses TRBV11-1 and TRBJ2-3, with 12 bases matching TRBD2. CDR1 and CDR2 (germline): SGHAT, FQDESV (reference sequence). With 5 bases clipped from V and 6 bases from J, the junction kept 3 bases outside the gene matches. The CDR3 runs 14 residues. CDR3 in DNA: TGTGCCAGCAGCCGAACTAGCGGGAGGGATACGCAGTATTTT. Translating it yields CASSRTSGRDTQYF.

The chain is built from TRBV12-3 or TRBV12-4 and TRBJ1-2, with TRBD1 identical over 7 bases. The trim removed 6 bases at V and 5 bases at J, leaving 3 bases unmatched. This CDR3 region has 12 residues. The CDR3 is CASSRGGYGYTF. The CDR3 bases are TGTGCCAGCAGCAGGGGGGGATATGGCTACACCTTC.

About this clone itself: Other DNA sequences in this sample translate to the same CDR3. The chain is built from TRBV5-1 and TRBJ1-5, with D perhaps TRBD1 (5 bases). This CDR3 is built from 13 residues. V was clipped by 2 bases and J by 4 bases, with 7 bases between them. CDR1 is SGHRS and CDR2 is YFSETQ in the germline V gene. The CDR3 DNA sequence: TGCGCCAGCAGCTTACGGGGGAATCAGCCCCAGCATTTT. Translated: CASSLRGNQPQHF.

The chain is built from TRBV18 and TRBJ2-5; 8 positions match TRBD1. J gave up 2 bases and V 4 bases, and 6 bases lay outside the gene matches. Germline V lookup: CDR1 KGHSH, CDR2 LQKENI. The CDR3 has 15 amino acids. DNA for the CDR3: TGTGCCAGCTCACTCTCCGGGACAGGACAAGAGACCCAGTACTTC. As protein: CASSLSGTGQETQYF.

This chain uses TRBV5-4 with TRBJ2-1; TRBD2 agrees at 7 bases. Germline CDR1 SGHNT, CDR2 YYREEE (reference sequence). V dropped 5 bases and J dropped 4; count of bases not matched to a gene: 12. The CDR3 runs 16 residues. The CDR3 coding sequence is TGTGCCAGCAGTCCCTCTCGGGGGGAGGCTTACAATGAGCAGTTCTTC. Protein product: CASSPSRGEAYNEQFF.

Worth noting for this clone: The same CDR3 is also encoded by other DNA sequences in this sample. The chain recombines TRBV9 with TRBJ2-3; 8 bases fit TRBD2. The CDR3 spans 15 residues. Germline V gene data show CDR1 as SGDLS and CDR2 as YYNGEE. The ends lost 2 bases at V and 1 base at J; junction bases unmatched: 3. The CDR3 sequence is CASSVAGGGTDTQYF. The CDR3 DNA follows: TGTGCCAGCAGCGTTGCGGGAGGTGGCACAGATACGCAGTATTTT.

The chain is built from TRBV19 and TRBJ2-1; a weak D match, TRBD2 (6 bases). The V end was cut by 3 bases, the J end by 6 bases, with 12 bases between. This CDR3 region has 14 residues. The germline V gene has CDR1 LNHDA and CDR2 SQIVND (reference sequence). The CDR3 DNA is TGTGCCAGTAGTATCTTAGCGGCCTTCAATGAGCAGTTCTTC. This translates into CASSILAAFNEQFF.

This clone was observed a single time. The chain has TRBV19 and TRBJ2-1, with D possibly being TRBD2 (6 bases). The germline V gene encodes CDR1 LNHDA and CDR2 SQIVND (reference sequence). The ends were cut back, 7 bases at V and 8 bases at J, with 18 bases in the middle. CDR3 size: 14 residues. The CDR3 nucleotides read TGTGCCAGTAAGAGGACGGGAGCAGTCGATGAGCAGTTCTTC. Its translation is CASKRTGAVDEQFF.